These 20 T cell receptor beta chains came from one sample sequenced in a study of human thymus T cells (dated by TCRdb to 2020 to 2022). The library was built by means of the immunoSEQ multiplex PCR assay. The source is immuneACCESS, and TCRdb retained only in-frame sequences with V and J called. Part of the clones is not carried over; for the studies checked, unresolved V genes explain less than half of this, and the remainder is unexplained. This sample lists some 44,000 clones; just under 95% were detected once. The ten most abundant clones make up over 0.15% of the sample. The sample was blood. The receptors here all came from a girl under three years old with a congenital heart defect but otherwise immunologically healthy.

V is TRBV6-5 and J is TRBJ2-5; 7 positions match TRBD1. CDR3 length equals 14 residues. Germline V gene sequence: CDR1 MNHEY, CDR2 SVGAGI. The V segment lost 2 bases and the J segment 1 base; nucleotides outside the gene matches: 1. The DNA of the CDR3 is TGTGCCAGCAGTTACCGGGACAGCCAAGAGACCCAGTACTTC. Translating it yields CASSYRDSQETQYF.

The V call is TRBV30, the J call TRBJ2-2, with a tentative D call TRBD2 (7 bases). V was clipped by 5 bases and J by 5 bases, with 18 bases between them. CDR1 GTSNPN and CDR2 SVGIG come from the germline V gene (reference sequence). The CDR3 runs to 15 residues. CDR3 region: CAWRSAGARTGELFF. CDR3 DNA sequence: TGTGCCTGGCGATCGGCGGGGGCGCGGACCGGGGAGCTGTTTTTT.

This clone appeared once. The chain employs TRBV6-5 and TRBJ2-7, with a tentative D call TRBD1 (5 bases). The ends were cut back, 5 bases at V and 9 bases at J, with 17 bases in the middle. The CDR3 runs 13 residues. The V gene's germline CDR1 is MNHEY and CDR2 SVGAGI. CDR3 in DNA: TGTGCCAGCAGTCCGAACATAGGGGTGGGGCAGTACTTC. It is translated as CASSPNIGVGQYF.

Written as DNA, the CDR3 is TGTGCCAGTAGGGACAGGGGTTGGAGAACTAATGAAAAACTGTTTTTT. This encodes CASRDRGWRTNEKLFF. V usage is TRBV19 and J usage is TRBJ1-4; TRBD1 matches at 9 bases. CDR1 and CDR2 from the germline V gene are LNHDA and SQIVND (reference sequence). This CDR3 contains 16 residues. J gave up 1 base and V 6 bases, and 6 bases lay outside the gene matches.

The J gene is TRBJ2-4, the V gene TRBV7-2; D possibly corresponds to TRBD1 (5 bases). Germline V CDR1 and CDR2: SGHTA, FQGNSA. Trimming shortened V by 4 bases and J by 2 bases, and 18 bases separated the two germline ends. The CDR3 is 17 residues long. CDR3 sequence (DNA): TGTGCCAGCAGCTCCCTATGGGGCGACGGTCCCAAAAACATTCAGTACTTC. Protein product: CASSSLWGDGPKNIQYF.

The chain recombines TRBV7-3 with TRBJ2-2; 7 nucleotides line up with TRBD1. Germline V gene data show CDR1 as SGHTA and CDR2 as FQGTGA. Losses at the gene ends were 3 bases for V and 9 bases for J; bases not matched to a gene: 4. The CDR3 consists of 13 residues. For the CDR3, the DNA is TGTGCCAGCAGCTTGGCAGGGGGACGGGAGCTGTTTTTT. It encodes CASSLAGGRELFF.

The CDR3 coding sequence is TGTGCCAGCAGCGGTAGCGGCTACGAGCAGTACTTC. This sequence encodes CASSGSGYEQYF. This chain links TRBV13 with TRBJ2-7; perhaps TRBD2 as D (6 bases). The germline V and J ends were trimmed by 5 bases and 3 bases, with 8 bases remaining between them. The CDR3 loop spans 12 amino acids. Germline lookup yields CDR1 PRHDT and CDR2 FYEKMQ (reference sequence).

This clone was seen only once. V is TRBV5-4 and J is TRBJ2-3; D possibly corresponds to TRBD2 (5 bases). The CDR3 runs to 18 residues. CDR1 is SGHNT, CDR2 YYREEE, per germline (reference sequence). Trimming pared 0 bases from V and 2 bases from J, leaving 19 bases between. This CDR3 reads CASSLEGGRRAYTDTQYF. DNA of the CDR3: TGTGCCAGCAGCTTGGAAGGTGGGCGGCGGGCCTACACAGATACGCAGTATTTT.

The chain's CDR3 is CASSKRNHTYEQYF. CDR3 DNA: TGTGCCAGCAGCAAGAGGAATCATACCTACGAGCAGTACTTC. This sequence joins TRBV21-1 and TRBJ2-7; TRBD2 is the table's D call and was not checked against the DNA. TRBV21-1 is an annotated pseudogene. This CDR3 is built from 14 residues.

A note on this clone: The germline gene is not matched at one end of the junction; a read error may be the cause. V gene TRBV5-5 combines with J gene TRBJ2-7, with 10 bases fitting TRBD2. Germline values: CDR1 SGHKS, CDR2 YYEKEE (reference sequence). The CDR3 spans 14 residues. DNA for the CDR3: TGTGCCAGCAGCTTGGAAGCTAGCGGGAGATCGGGGAACTTC. Translated, it gives CASSLEASGRSGNF. The entire variable domain, with the rest obtained from reference TRBV5-5 and TRBJ2-7, is as follows: DAGVTQSPTHLIKTRGQQVTLRCSPISGHKSVSWYQQVLGQGPQFIFQYYEKEERGRGNFPDRFSARQFPNYSSELNVNALLLGDSALYLCASSLEASGRSGNFGPGTRLTVT.

V gene TRBV7-6 combines with J gene TRBJ2-5; D gene uncertain. The J call may be mistaken, given a closer DNA end match to TRBJ2-7. Germline V gene lookup returns CDR1 SGHVS and CDR2 FNYEAQ. This CDR3 comprises 15 residues. This chain's CDR3 is CASSLGLGTSYEQYF. Written as DNA, the CDR3 is TGTGCCAGCAGCTTAGGGCTAGGCACGAGTTACGAGCAGTACTTC.

This chain uses TRBV7-9 with TRBJ2-2, with D possibly matching TRBD1 (6 bases). Germline V gives CDR1 SEHNR, CDR2 FQNEAQ (reference sequence). V lost 5 bases and J lost 2, with 18 bases in between. This CDR3 contains 17 residues. In DNA form, the CDR3 reads TGTGCCAGCAGCCCCCTTCCGGGACAACTAAACACCGGGGAGCTGTTTTTT. Amino acids: CASSPLPGQLNTGELFF.

The J gene is TRBJ2-1, the V gene TRBV4-1; D is possibly TRBD2 (6 bases). The CDR3 consists of 16 residues. V was shortened by 0 bases and J by 2 bases, with 11 bases between the two germline ends. CDR1 is MGHRA, CDR2 YSYEKL, per germline. The CDR3 loop is CASSQDHGSAYNEQFF. The CDR3, as DNA: TGCGCCAGCAGCCAAGATCACGGGAGTGCCTACAATGAGCAGTTCTTC.

The rearrangement uses TRBV27 and TRBJ2-7; the D is unclear. The CDR3 has 11 residues. V was pared by 6 bases and J by 5 bases, with 8 bases between. Germline CDR1 and CDR2: MNHEY and SMNVEV (reference sequence). CDR3 coding DNA: TGTGCCAGCAGACTGGGCCACGAGCAGTACTTC. Protein sequence: CASRLGHEQYF.

The chain recombines TRBV9 with TRBJ2-5, with a weak D call TRBD2 (6 bases). The end of the DNA is better explained by TRBJ2-7, so the J call may be wrong. This CDR3 region has 13 residues. Per germline, CDR1 SGDLS and CDR2 YYNGEE. The CDR3 region has the DNA TGTGCCAGCAGCCTAGCGCCTATCTACGAGCAGTACTTC. This codes for CASSLAPIYEQYF.

The V and J genes are TRBV15 and TRBJ1-5; the D is unclear. Trimming cost V 1 base and J 1 base, with 5 bases left between them. This CDR3 has 14 residues. The V gene's germline CDR1 is LNHNV and CDR2 YYDKDF (reference sequence). In DNA form, the CDR3 reads TGTGCCACCAGCAGAGGTGTGAGCAATCAGCCCCAGCATTTT. Its translation: CATSRGVSNQPQHF.

J is TRBJ2-1 and V is TRBV9; 11 bases fit TRBD2. The CDR3 runs 19 residues. Losses at the gene ends were 0 bases for V and 2 bases for J; bases not matched to a gene: 10. Looked up from germline, CDR1 is SGDLS and CDR2 is YYNGEE. The CDR3 spells CASSVGIAGGGLTYNEQFF. The CDR3 DNA is TGTGCCAGCAGCGTAGGGATAGCGGGAGGGGGACTTACCTACAATGAGCAGTTCTTC.

The chain joins TRBV7-6 to TRBJ2-1, with D perhaps matching TRBD2 (7 bases). This CDR3 is 18 amino acids long. Trimming pared 6 bases from V and 7 bases from J, leaving 28 bases between. Germline V lookup: CDR1 SGHVS, CDR2 FNYEAQ. Here the CDR3 reads CASSRSLEGGIWGNEQFF. CDR3 coding DNA: TGTGCCAGCAGTCGCAGCTTAGAGGGGGGGATTTGGGGAAATGAGCAGTTCTTC.

This clone was counted a single time. The chain employs TRBV10-3 and TRBJ2-7; 8 nucleotides line up with TRBD2. Germline V gene data show CDR1 as ENHRY and CDR2 as SYGVKD. This CDR3 contains 15 residues. Trimming removed 1 base from V and 2 bases from J; junction bases left unmatched: 4. CDR3 DNA: TGTGCCATCAGTGAGTTCGGGGGGGCTCCCTACGAGCAGTACTTC. It yields the protein CAISEFGGAPYEQYF.

The rearrangement links TRBV18 to TRBJ2-3, with 8 bases matching TRBD2. Germline V CDR1 and CDR2: KGHSH, LQKENI. This CDR3 contains 16 residues. The V gene end was trimmed by 2 bases and the J gene end by 4 bases; junction bases not matched to a gene: 8. The chain's CDR3 is CASSPSGAGVADTQYF. The DNA for the CDR3 is TGTGCCAGCTCACCATCCGGAGCGGGAGTCGCAGATACGCAGTATTTT.